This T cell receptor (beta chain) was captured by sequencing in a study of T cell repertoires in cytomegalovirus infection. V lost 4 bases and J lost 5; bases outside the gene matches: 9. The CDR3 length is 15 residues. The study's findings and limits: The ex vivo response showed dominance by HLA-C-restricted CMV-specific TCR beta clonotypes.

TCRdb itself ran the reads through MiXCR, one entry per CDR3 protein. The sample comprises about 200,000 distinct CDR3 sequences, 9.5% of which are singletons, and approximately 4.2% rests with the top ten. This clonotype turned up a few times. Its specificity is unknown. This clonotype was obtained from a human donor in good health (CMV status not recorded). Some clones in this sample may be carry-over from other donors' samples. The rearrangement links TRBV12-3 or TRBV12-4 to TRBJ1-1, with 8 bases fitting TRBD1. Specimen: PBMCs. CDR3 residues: CASSSRTGRGTEAFF. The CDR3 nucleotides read TGTGCCAGCAGTTCAAGGACAGGGCGGGGGACTGAAGCTTTCTTT.